This is a list of T cell receptor beta chains from one sample in a study of cytomegalovirus exposure and HLA in healthy donors. The data were produced by immunoSEQ multiplex PCR, yet TCRdb's version contains in-frame clones alone and is incomplete. Of about 120,000 clones detected, about 92% appear once; the ten largest clones hold 1.9%. The material sequenced was PBMCs. These receptor sequences come from a woman aged 18-29 years in good health and CMV-seronegative. Each CDR3 is given with its conserved first and last residue. D genes are given only for firm matches. For some rows the clone size is stated as once, few or many, or as a class when expanded; others skip it.

>TRBJ2-1|TRBV5-6|NA|18|once
TGTGCCAGCAGCCCACCCGAGTTGGGCTTTCAACCCTACAATGAGCAGTTCTTC
CASSPPELGFQPYNEQFF
>TRBJ1-3|TRBV25-1|NA|16|NA
TGTGCCAGCAGTGCTCTAACAGGCCAGAGGGGAAACACCATATATTTT
CASSALTGQRGNTIYF
>TRBJ2-5|TRBV27|NA|13|NA
TGTGCCAGCAGTTCTCAGGGGAGGGGGACCCAGTACTTC
CASSSQGRGTQYF
>TRBJ1-4|TRBV28|TRBD1|14|NA
TGTGCCAGCAGTGAGAGACAGGGTGATGAAAAACTGTTTTTT
CASSERQGDEKLFF
>TRBJ2-2|TRBV9|NA|13|NA
TGTGCCAGCAGCGTAGGTCTTTCCGGGGAGCTGTTTTTT
CASSVGLSGELFF
>TRBJ2-5|TRBV4-3|NA|17|once
TGCGCCAGCAGCCATAAGCCCGGGGGGCATGGGGGGGAGACCCAGTACTTC
CASSHKPGGHGGETQYF
>TRBJ1-5|TRBV28|TRBD1|17|NA
TGTGCCAGCAGTCCCGGGACAGCTCTTTATAGCAATCAGCCCCAGCATTTT
CASSPGTALYSNQPQHF
>TRBJ2-5|TRBV5-4|TRBD1|18|medium-sized
TGTGCCAGCAGGCTACAGCCGGGACAGGGTAACCCACAAGAGACCCAGTACTTC
CASRLQPGQGNPQETQYF
>TRBJ1-1|TRBV30|NA|14|NA
TGTGCCTGGAGTGTGATAGCTGGCGGCACTGAAGCTTTCTTT
CAWSVIAGGTEAFF
>TRBJ2-1|TRBV14|TRBD2|13|NA
TGTGCCAGCAGCCACGGACTAGCCCATGAGCAGTTCTTC
CASSHGLAHEQFF
>TRBJ2-7|TRBV11-2|NA|13|NA
TGTGCCAGCAGCTCCGGACTGACCTACGAGCAGTACTTC
CASSSGLTYEQYF
>TRBJ1-5|TRBV5-1|NA|14|NA
TGCGCCAGCAGCCCCACGGGAGGGAATCAGCCCCAGCATTTT
CASSPTGGNQPQHF
>TRBJ2-3|TRBV30|NA|13|NA
TGTGCCTGGAGTGTACTAGGAACAGATACGCAGTATTTT
CAWSVLGTDTQYF
>TRBJ1-2|TRBV7-8|TRBD1|15|NA
TGTGCCAGCAGCCACCGGGACAGAGTTACCTATGGCTACACCTTC
CASSHRDRVTYGYTF
>TRBJ1-1|TRBV27|TRBD1|15|NA
TGTGCCAGCAGTACAGGGGTGGTGGGGAACACTGAAGCTTTCTTT
CASSTGVVGNTEAFF
>TRBJ1-6|TRBV7-8|NA|16|NA
TGTGCCAGCAGCCCCTTATATGGGACTCGGAATTCACCCCTCCACTTT
CASSPLYGTRNSPLHF
>TRBJ2-1|TRBV7-7|NA|11|few
TGTGCTAGCAGTAGCGGCGATGAGCAGTTCTTC
CASSSGDEQFF
>TRBJ2-7|TRBV28|NA|15|NA
TGTGCCAGCAGTTTAGGGATGGGGGGATCCTACGAGCAGTACTTC
CASSLGMGGSYEQYF
>TRBJ1-2|TRBV5-1|NA|15|NA
TGCGCCAGCAGCTTAAAAGGGAGGGATTCGAGAGGCTACACCTTC
CASSLKGRDSRGYTF
>TRBJ2-1|TRBV10-2|TRBD1|12|NA
TGCGCCCTTAGGCCAGGGGGCAATGAGCAGTTCTTC
CALRPGGNEQFF
>TRBJ2-4|TRBV5-4|TRBD1|18|NA
TGTGCCAGCAGCGAAGCGGCAACAGGGGGTTTAGCCAAAAACATTCAGTACTTC
CASSEAATGGLAKNIQYF
>TRBJ1-2|TRBV9|TRBD1|17|NA
TGTGCCAGCAGCGTAGACGGGACAGGGGGCTCTAACTATGGCTACACCTTC
CASSVDGTGGSNYGYTF